This T cell receptor beta chain comes out of a study of T cells after yellow fever vaccination (dated by TCRdb to between 2019 and 2020). Background on the whole study: Libraries from fractions with low cell numbers were prepared with the SMART-Seq v4 Ultra Low Input RNA kit. To track T-cell clones before and after primary and booster YFV17D yellow fever vaccination, bulk TCR alpha and beta repertoires were sequenced longitudinally. Two healthy male donors made up the cohort, one aged 18 to 30 years and the other aged 30 to 40 years. Blood was collected at multiple timepoints before and after primary and secondary immunization, and bulk PBMC replicates and cell subsets were isolated.

This specimen's treatment or condition label, interpreted: live attenuated yellow fever vaccine strain. PBMCs were isolated from peripheral blood using a standard Ficoll-Paque protocol. Dynabeads CD4 and CD8 positive selection kits were used to isolate the CD4 and CD8 T-cell fractions. RNA was extracted with TriZol from bulk PBMCs, CD4 and CD8 fractions, and dextramer-positive and dextramer-negative fractions. The data were produced on an Illumina NovaSeq 6000. TCR cDNA was synthesized by 5'RACE template switching, through which a universal primer site and unique molecular identifiers were introduced. cDNA synthesis was primed from both the TCR alpha and TCR beta constant segments. Libraries were amplified in two PCR steps, with sample barcodes and sequencing adapters added in the second step. Sequencing of libraries was performed on Illumina HiSeq 2500 (2x100 bp) or NovaSeq (2x150 bp). The original pipeline was this. MIGEC handled demultiplexing of reads and collapsing into UMI consensus sequences, while MiXCR performed V(D)J alignment. Using edgeR on replicate PBMC samples, clonotypes were called vaccine-responding if FDR was below 0.01 and the log2 fold change was above 5 up to day 15. Bulk clonotypes were assigned CD4 or CD8 identity according to which sequenced CD4 or CD8 repertoire held them at higher abundance. Using fastp trimming at Q25 and MiXCR clonotype assembly, TCRdb reanalyzed the public sequencing data and kept in-frame beta chains. Under each unique CDR3 protein, matching rows form one entry showing the most common genes and DNA. The authors' filters were not applied to this entry. This sample gives some 150,000 distinct CDR3 sequences in total; 11% of them show up just once. Of the sample, 36% falls within the top ten clones.

The sample holds a few counts of this clonotype. There is no known antigen for this receptor. Base qualities are not at hand, and no much larger clone is one base apart. General conclusions and limits of the study: The study included only two donors, which limits how far the findings can be generalized. After the booster, most clones that had expanded after primary vaccination were detected again (approximately 96% of CD4 and roughly 86% of CD8), suggesting broad maintenance of memory. A small share of clonotypes was detected in both CD4 and CD8 compartments, with the overlap likely arising from convergent recombination. Computational filtering was needed because FACS-sorted repertoires could contain abundant contaminating clonotypes from the bulk population. Compared with the primary T-cell response, the secondary T-cell response was faster but weaker, reaching its peak on day 5 rather than on day 15.

The junction shows trimming of 4 bases on V and 0 bases on J, and the gene matches do not reach 15 bases of it. From the germline V gene, CDR1 is MNHEY and CDR2 is SVGEGT. The CDR3 runs 19 amino acids, cysteine and phenylalanine included. CDR3 DNA is the only sequence kept; it has 57 bases, read in frame from the first base. The chain is assembled from TRBV6-2 or TRBV6-3 and TRBJ2-7; TRBD2 agrees with 10 junctional bases. This specimen was CD8+ T cells sorted from PBMCs, taken 15 days after the yellow fever booster vaccination. This TCR derives from a man between 18 and 29 years old who received the YFV17D yellow fever vaccine. The CDR3 protein is CASSSGPLLAGEGSYEQYF. The DNA sequence reads TGTGCCAGCAGTTCGGGGCCCTTGCTAGCGGGAGAGGGCTCCTACGAGCAGTACTTC.